Included here is one TCR beta chain sequence, with context. The target antigen is unknown. This CDR3 has 11 residues. Per the germline V gene, CDR1 is MNHEY and CDR2 is SVGAGI. Trimming shortened V by 6 bases and J by 3 bases, and 5 bases separated the two germline ends. The entry originates in a study of a mutant IDH1 vaccine in newly diagnosed glioma. Time point noted: week 11, during vaccination. One vaccine dose held 300 ug of mutant IDH1 20-mer peptide and came with topical imiquimod. Study-level points and caveats: Top-clonotype changes in peripheral T cells seemed unrelated to pseudoprogression.

Profiling relied on immunoSEQ multiplex PCR, and the TCRdb table lists in-frame clones only, not all of them. The sample yields about 36,000 clones, over 70% seen once. This receptor was obtained from a woman aged 25 to 39 with glioma. Some clones in this sample may be carry-over from other donors' samples. The material was peripheral blood mononuclear cells (PBMCs), obtained from a glioma patient whose treatment included an IDH1 peptide vaccine. The rearrangement links TRBV6-5 to TRBJ2-5, with D hard to call. The CDR3 DNA is TGTGCCAGCAGGTCGAAAGAGACCCAGTACTTC. Translation gives CASRSKETQYF.